This T cell receptor (beta chain) was identified during a study of control samples from healthy donors and cancer patients. Clones were sequenced by immunoSEQ multiplex PCR, and TCRdb holds only the in-frame ones, with some missing. The sample carries 150,000 or so clones, roughly 93% recorded once. V was shortened by 7 bases and J by 7 bases, with 16 bases between the two germline ends. Germline V gives CDR1 SQVTM, CDR2 ANQGSEA. The CDR3 length is 13 residues. Sequenced: blood. This receptor was identified in a man younger than 35 in good health. The rearrangement links TRBV29-1 to TRBJ2-2, with D possibly being TRBD1 (6 bases). The CDR3 region has the DNA TGCAGCGCCGGACAGCCCCGGATCGGGGAGCTGTTTTTT. Encoded protein: CSAGQPRIGELFF.